The present T cell receptor (beta chain) was sequenced within a study of post-analysis software for immune sequencing data. Regarding the study as a whole: Under the F measure, samples that were prepared in one batch clustered strongly together. Five or six TRBV segments, including TRBV5-6, TRBV5-1 and TRBV20-1, were more frequent in patients than controls. Controls showed significantly higher normalized Chao1 diversity than did multiple sclerosis patients.

With respect to this clonotype: Its antigen remains unknown.

Per germline, CDR1 SGHRS and CDR2 YFSETQ. The CDR3 runs 15 residues. The germline V and J ends were trimmed by 0 bases and 4 bases, with 12 bases remaining between them. Built from TCR beta cDNA, the libraries had unique molecular identifiers in them. TCRdb reprocessed the PCR reads via MiXCR and lists one record per CDR3 protein. Counted here are over 700,000 distinct CDR3 sequences, 25% to 30% occurring once; the ten biggest clones make up 0.55% to 0.65%. The rearrangement links TRBV5-1 to TRBJ2-3; the D gene is possibly TRBD2 (7 bases). This receptor was taken from a girl aged 10-17 years with multiple sclerosis. Material: blood. Here the CDR3 reads CASSLVGGASDTQYF. CDR3 in DNA: TGCGCCAGCAGCTTGGTAGGGGGGGCCTCAGATACGCAGTATTTT.